This is a list of T cell receptor beta chains from one sample in a study of regulatory T cells in long-lasting Graves disease. TCRdb fed the multiplex PCR reads into MiXCR, producing one record per CDR3 protein. The sample has 370,000 or so distinct CDR3 sequences; 15% to 20% are singletons. Another study also made use of these data, one on T cells in Graves' hyperthyroidism and ophthalmopathy.

Here the sequenced sample was peripheral blood mononuclear cells (PBMCs), taken at new diagnosis, from a patient treated with antithyroid drugs. These receptors originate from a woman younger than 30 with Graves disease. Each CDR3 is given with its conserved first and last residue. The D gene is left open where the match is weak. The size of a clone is reported for some rows only, either as once, few or many, or as a class for expanded clones.

V gene	J gene	D gene	clone size	CDR3 protein	CDR3 DNA
TRBV20-1	TRBJ1-2	-	many	CSAEPTTPFASGYTF	TGCAGTGCTGAACCTACGACACCTTTCGCCAGTGGCTACACCTTC
TRBV20-1	TRBJ2-5	TRBD2	many	CSARGGTSVRETQYF	TGCAGTGCTAGAGGAGGGACTAGCGTCAGAGAGACCCAGTACTTC
TRBV12-3/TRBV12-4	TRBJ1-5	TRBD1	many	CASSLAPGGVNQPQHF	TGTGCCAGCAGCCTCGCCCCAGGGGGGGTAAATCAGCCCCAGCATTTT
TRBV5-4	TRBJ2-5	-	-	CASSSMAFQETQYF	TGTGCCAGCAGCTCCATGGCCTTCCAAGAGACCCAGTACTTC
TRBV3-1	TRBJ2-2	TRBD2	many	CASSHAAGVSSGELFF	TGTGCCAGCAGCCATGCAGCGGGAGTCTCTTCCGGGGAGCTGTTTTTT
TRBV2	TRBJ1-2	-	many	CASSEVAFMRYTF	TGTGCCAGCAGTGAAGTTGCCTTTATGCGCTACACCTTC
TRBV18	TRBJ2-5	TRBD1	-	CASSRRTGEETQYF	TGTGCCAGCTCACGAAGGACAGGGGAAGAGACCCAGTACTTC
TRBV27	TRBJ2-5	TRBD2	many	CASSLNTGASGEGTQYF	TGTGCCAGCAGTTTAAATACCGGGGCTAGCGGGGAAGGGACCCAGTACTTC
TRBV7-8	TRBJ2-1	-	many	CASSLAGLASYNEQFF	TGTGCCAGCAGCTTAGCAGGGCTAGCGTCCTACAATGAGCAGTTCTTC
TRBV6-1	TRBJ2-2	TRBD2	many	CASSLRTSGRGYYNTGELFF	TGTGCCAGCAGTCTCCGGACTAGCGGGAGGGGGTATTATAACACCGGGGAGCTGTTTTTT
TRBV5-1	TRBJ1-1	TRBD1	many	CASSQTQGRGTEAFF	TGCGCCAGCAGCCAAACACAGGGGAGGGGCACTGAAGCTTTCTTT
TRBV3-1	TRBJ2-1	-	many	CASSLSRANNEQFF	TGTGCCAGCAGCCTCTCACGGGCCAACAATGAGCAGTTCTTC
TRBV10-1	TRBJ1-1	TRBD1	many	CASSDWGLPRGDTEAFF	TGCGCCAGCAGTGACTGGGGTCTACCCAGGGGGGACACTGAAGCTTTCTTT
TRBV30	TRBJ1-2	-	many	CAWRQVDGYTF	TGTGCCTGGAGGCAGGTGGATGGCTACACCTTC
TRBV20-1	TRBJ2-5	TRBD1	many	CSAVITGGGTQYF	TGCAGTGCTGTCATTACAGGGGGAGGCACCCAGTACTTC
TRBV19	TRBJ1-3	-	-	CASSVGTFSGNTIYF	TGTGCCAGTAGTGTCGGGACATTCTCTGGAAACACCATATATTTT
TRBV30	TRBJ2-1	TRBD2	-	CAWREPGLKLEQFF	TGTGCCTGGAGAGAACCGGGACTAAAGCTTGAGCAGTTCTTC
TRBV19	TRBJ2-3	-	-	CASSIGLPTGRGDTQYF	TGTGCCAGTAGTATCGGCCTTCCGACGGGGCGGGGTGATACGCAGTATTTT
TRBV11-2	TRBJ2-7	TRBD1	many	CASSRQGPSYEQYF	TGTGCCAGCAGCCGACAGGGGCCCTCCTACGAGCAGTACTTC
TRBV3-1	TRBJ1-2	-	many	CASSQGQLYGYTF	TGTGCCAGCAGCCAAGGACAGCTTTATGGCTACACCTTC
TRBV29-1	TRBJ1-1	-	-	CSARGGSGTEAFF	TGCAGCGCTAGGGGAGGTTCGGGGACTGAAGCTTTCTTT
TRBV28	TRBJ2-7	-	many	CASSFGGRAYEQYF	TGTGCCAGCAGTTTTGGGGGGCGCGCTTACGAGCAGTACTTC
TRBV6-9	TRBJ2-2	-	few	CASSYIAGPGELFF	TGTGCCAGCAGTTACATCGCGGGTCCCGGGGAGCTGTTTTTT
TRBV25-1	TRBJ2-1	TRBD1	few	CASSDPAGTGIMNEQFF	TGTGCCAGCAGTGACCCGGCCGGGACAGGGATCATGAATGAGCAGTTCTTC
TRBV2	TRBJ2-3	TRBD2	many	CASSRSPPAGSGGSTDTQYF	TGTGCCAGCAGTAGGTCCCCCCCGGCAGGGAGCGGGGGGTCCACAGATACGCAGTATTTT